A single TCR beta chain is shown here with its context. Its antigen is not known. The sample is drawn from a study of T cells after yellow fever vaccination. For the study at large: Fractions with few cells were prepared using SMART-Seq v4 Ultra Low Input. Overall study results and limits: Most clones from primary vaccination were detected again post-booster (around 96% CD4, about 88% CD8). Researchers report a weaker secondary response that nonetheless peaked faster, day 5 versus 15. Within FACS-sorted repertoires, abundant clonotypes contaminating from the bulk population could be present.

TCRdb recomputed calls from the 5' RACE reads with MiXCR, one row per CDR3 protein. The table lists some 340,000 distinct CDR3 sequences, approximately 4% of them singletons. V shed 0 bases and J 4 bases; nucleotides not matched to a gene: 10. Germline CDR1 LGHNA, CDR2 YNFKEQ. The CDR3 consists of 17 residues. This sequence joins TRBV4-2 and TRBJ2-5, with 8 bases aligning to TRBD2. The sample here was PBMCs, taken 5 days after the yellow fever booster vaccination. The origin of this receptor is a man aged 18 to 35 who received the YFV17D yellow fever vaccine. This CDR3 is CASSQDAGLAGLETQYF. The CDR3 region has the DNA TGTGCCAGCAGCCAAGATGCGGGCTTAGCGGGGCTAGAGACCCAGTACTTC.